A selection of T cell receptor beta chains follows, all from one sample in a study of T cell repertoires in cytomegalovirus infection. For these TCRs, the target antigens are not known. Each CDR3 protein is one row after TCRdb ran MiXCR on the reads. The sample includes about 920,000 distinct CDR3 sequences, around 31% of them seen just once. Sequenced material: cultured CD8+ T cells from PBMCs, taken from culture after CMV antigen stimulation. These TCRs come from a human donor in good health (CMV status not recorded). Some clones in this sample may be carry-over from other donors' samples. Each CDR3 is given with its conserved first and last residue. Each record gives: D gene, J gene, V gene, clone size, CDR3 protein, CDR3 DNA. A D gene is named only where the DNA matches it firmly. Some rows mark clone size as missing; the rest say once, few, many or name a class of expanded clone.

d_call: NA; j_call: TRBJ2-5; v_call: TRBV28; clone_size: NA; cdr3_aa: CASSQITEDGQETQYF; cdr3_nt: TGTGCCAGCAGCCAAATAACCGAGGACGGACAAGAGACCCAGTACTTC
d_call: NA; j_call: TRBJ2-2; v_call: TRBV7-2; clone_size: many; cdr3_aa: CASSFGTPNTGELFF; cdr3_nt: TGTGCCAGCAGCTTCGGGACTCCGAACACCGGGGAGCTGTTTTTT
d_call: NA; j_call: TRBJ2-2; v_call: TRBV29-1; clone_size: once; cdr3_aa: CSVVRRNTGELFF; cdr3_nt: TGCAGCGTTGTTAGGAGGAACACCGGGGAGCTGTTTTTT
d_call: NA; j_call: TRBJ2-2; v_call: TRBV7-6; clone_size: NA; cdr3_aa: CASSLAGGASGNTGELFF; cdr3_nt: TGTGCCAGCAGCTTAGCAGGCGGGGCCTCTGGGAACACCGGGGAGCTGTTTTTT
d_call: NA; j_call: TRBJ2-1; v_call: TRBV6-8; clone_size: NA; cdr3_aa: CASRPGQYNEQFF; cdr3_nt: TGTGCCAGCAGACCAGGACAGTACAATGAGCAGTTCTTC
d_call: NA; j_call: TRBJ1-5; v_call: TRBV7-2; clone_size: many; cdr3_aa: CASSLGGDGQPQHF; cdr3_nt: TGTGCCAGCAGCTTAGGAGGGGACGGTCAGCCCCAGCATTTT
d_call: TRBD1; j_call: TRBJ2-1; v_call: TRBV12-3/TRBV12-4; clone_size: few; cdr3_aa: CASSSPPTGGDEQFF; cdr3_nt: TGTGCCAGCAGTTCCCCCCCGACAGGGGGAGATGAGCAGTTCTTC
d_call: NA; j_call: TRBJ2-7; v_call: TRBV14; clone_size: NA; cdr3_aa: CASSQEGPHEQYF; cdr3_nt: TGTGCCAGCAGCCAAGAAGGACCCCACGAGCAGTACTTC
d_call: TRBD2; j_call: TRBJ2-7; v_call: TRBV7-6; clone_size: NA; cdr3_aa: CASSPVAGHSPYEQYF; cdr3_nt: TGTGCCAGCAGCCCGGTAGCGGGGCACAGCCCCTACGAGCAGTACTTC
d_call: NA; j_call: TRBJ2-1; v_call: TRBV24-1; clone_size: few; cdr3_aa: CATSGRVGPSSYNEQFF; cdr3_nt: TGTGCCACCAGTGGCCGTGTGGGCCCCTCTTCCTACAATGAGCAGTTCTTC
d_call: TRBD1; j_call: TRBJ1-3; v_call: TRBV7-1; clone_size: NA; cdr3_aa: CASNSEGASGNTIYF; cdr3_nt: TGTGCCAGCAACTCAGAGGGGGCATCTGGAAACACCATATATTTT
d_call: NA; j_call: TRBJ1-3; v_call: TRBV12-3/TRBV12-4; clone_size: few; cdr3_aa: CASSLENTGNTIYF; cdr3_nt: TGTGCCAGCAGTTTAGAGAACACTGGAAACACCATATATTTT
d_call: TRBD2; j_call: TRBJ2-1; v_call: TRBV28; clone_size: NA; cdr3_aa: CASSFPRLAGNEDNEQFF; cdr3_nt: TGTGCCAGCAGTTTCCCAAGACTAGCGGGGAATGAAGACAATGAGCAGTTCTTC
d_call: NA; j_call: TRBJ1-2; v_call: TRBV7-2; clone_size: NA; cdr3_aa: CASSPSVGIGGYTF; cdr3_nt: TGTGCCAGCAGCCCCTCAGTAGGGATCGGTGGCTACACCTTC
d_call: TRBD2; j_call: TRBJ2-6; v_call: TRBV7-9; clone_size: few; cdr3_aa: CASSSKLAGGSGANVLTF; cdr3_nt: TGTGCCAGCAGCAGTAAGCTAGCGGGGGGTTCTGGGGCCAACGTCCTGACTTTC
d_call: NA; j_call: TRBJ1-1; v_call: TRBV7-6; clone_size: few; cdr3_aa: CASSSTVPLNAEAFF; cdr3_nt: TGTGCCAGCAGCTCCACTGTGCCGTTGAACGCTGAAGCTTTCTTT
d_call: TRBD1; j_call: TRBJ2-5; v_call: TRBV11-3; clone_size: few; cdr3_aa: CASSLDPRTGRQETQYF; cdr3_nt: TGTGCCAGCAGCTTAGACCCCCGGACAGGGCGCCAAGAGACCCAGTACTTC
d_call: NA; j_call: TRBJ1-1; v_call: TRBV27; clone_size: NA; cdr3_aa: CATAGPSEAFF; cdr3_nt: TGTGCCACCGCAGGGCCCTCTGAAGCTTTCTTT
d_call: NA; j_call: TRBJ1-1; v_call: TRBV19; clone_size: few; cdr3_aa: CASSHPTDRKPNTEAFF; cdr3_nt: TGTGCCAGTAGTCATCCGACAGACCGAAAACCAAACACTGAAGCTTTCTTT
d_call: NA; j_call: TRBJ2-5; v_call: TRBV6-1; clone_size: few; cdr3_aa: CASTRGFQETQYF; cdr3_nt: TGTGCCAGCACCCGGGGTTTCCAAGAGACCCAGTACTTC
d_call: NA; j_call: TRBJ1-6; v_call: TRBV11-2; clone_size: NA; cdr3_aa: CASSLDSKAGGYNSPLHF; cdr3_nt: TGTGCCAGCAGCTTAGATAGTAAGGCGGGCGGGTATAATTCACCCCTCCACTTT
d_call: TRBD1; j_call: TRBJ1-2; v_call: TRBV6-1; clone_size: few; cdr3_aa: CASRSFSTGAYYGYTF; cdr3_nt: TGTGCCAGCAGGTCCTTCTCGACAGGGGCTTACTATGGCTACACCTTC
d_call: NA; j_call: TRBJ2-5; v_call: TRBV5-5; clone_size: few; cdr3_aa: CASSLVSSEWETQYF; cdr3_nt: TGTGCCAGCAGCTTGGTCTCTAGTGAGTGGGAGACCCAGTACTTC
d_call: NA; j_call: TRBJ2-1; v_call: TRBV6-2/TRBV6-3; clone_size: NA; cdr3_aa: CASSFASYNEQFF; cdr3_nt: TGTGCCAGCAGTTTCGCCTCCTACAATGAGCAGTTCTTC
d_call: NA; j_call: TRBJ2-2; v_call: TRBV7-6; clone_size: few; cdr3_aa: CASSLGETGHRELFF; cdr3_nt: TGTGCCAGCAGCTTAGGGGAGACGGGACATCGGGAGCTGTTTTTT
d_call: NA; j_call: TRBJ2-3; v_call: TRBV6-6; clone_size: once; cdr3_aa: CASRETGMVDTQYF; cdr3_nt: TGTGCCAGCAGGGAGACCGGGATGGTAGATACGCAGTATTTT
d_call: TRBD2; j_call: TRBJ2-3; v_call: TRBV6-2/TRBV6-3; clone_size: few; cdr3_aa: CASSYSWTSGPSTDTQYF; cdr3_nt: TGTGCCAGCAGTTACTCGTGGACTAGCGGTCCTAGCACAGATACGCAGTATTTT
d_call: TRBD2; j_call: TRBJ2-3; v_call: TRBV9; clone_size: NA; cdr3_aa: CASSVSGGASSTDTQYF; cdr3_nt: TGTGCCAGCAGCGTTAGCGGGGGGGCCTCTAGCACAGATACGCAGTATTTT
d_call: TRBD2; j_call: TRBJ2-2; v_call: TRBV7-3; clone_size: NA; cdr3_aa: CASSSGTSGGAGELFF; cdr3_nt: TGTGCCAGCAGCTCTGGGACTAGCGGGGGGGCCGGGGAGCTGTTTTTT
d_call: TRBD1; j_call: TRBJ1-1; v_call: TRBV4-3; clone_size: NA; cdr3_aa: CASSQEVQGMAFF; cdr3_nt: TGCGCCAGCAGCCAAGAGGTACAGGGGATGGCTTTCTTT
d_call: NA; j_call: TRBJ2-5; v_call: TRBV24-1; clone_size: NA; cdr3_aa: CATSVGGAWVTETQYF; cdr3_nt: TGTGCCACCAGTGTAGGGGGGGCCTGGGTTACGGAGACCCAGTACTTC
d_call: TRBD1; j_call: TRBJ1-2; v_call: TRBV20-1; clone_size: NA; cdr3_aa: CSARETGTNYGYTF; cdr3_nt: TGCAGTGCTAGAGAGACAGGGACCAACTATGGCTACACCTTC
d_call: NA; j_call: TRBJ2-2; v_call: TRBV19; clone_size: few; cdr3_aa: CATIKDTGELFF; cdr3_nt: TGTGCCACCATTAAGGACACCGGGGAGCTGTTTTTT
d_call: TRBD2; j_call: TRBJ2-7; v_call: TRBV29-1; clone_size: NA; cdr3_aa: CSVEGLAAGYEQYF; cdr3_nt: TGCAGCGTGGAAGGACTAGCGGCCGGGTACGAGCAGTACTTC
d_call: NA; j_call: TRBJ1-6; v_call: TRBV7-2; clone_size: NA; cdr3_aa: CASSAVQGGSPLHF; cdr3_nt: TGTGCCAGCAGCGCAGTGCAGGGTGGTTCACCCCTCCACTTT
d_call: NA; j_call: TRBJ2-7; v_call: TRBV7-8; clone_size: NA; cdr3_aa: CASSLSPSGAYEQYF; cdr3_nt: TGTGCCAGCAGCTTATCGCCCTCGGGGGCATACGAGCAGTACTTC
d_call: NA; j_call: TRBJ2-2; v_call: TRBV7-6; clone_size: many; cdr3_aa: CASSSSGASGTYTGELFF; cdr3_nt: TGTGCCAGCAGCTCCTCAGGGGCGTCAGGGACGTACACCGGGGAGCTGTTTTTT
d_call: TRBD1; j_call: TRBJ1-4; v_call: TRBV29-1; clone_size: NA; cdr3_aa: CSVHTAGGGNEKLFF; cdr3_nt: TGCAGCGTCCACACCGCAGGGGGAGGTAATGAAAAACTGTTTTTT
d_call: TRBD1; j_call: TRBJ1-2; v_call: TRBV2; clone_size: NA; cdr3_aa: CAKQGQQPQGYYGYTF; cdr3_nt: TGTGCCAAACAGGGGCAGCAGCCCCAAGGGTACTATGGCTACACCTTC
d_call: NA; j_call: TRBJ1-5; v_call: TRBV19; clone_size: NA; cdr3_aa: CASTYGTGQPQHF; cdr3_nt: TGTGCCAGTACATACGGGACGGGGCAGCCCCAGCATTTT
d_call: NA; j_call: TRBJ1-1; v_call: TRBV19; clone_size: few; cdr3_aa: CASSILRTLSTEAFF; cdr3_nt: TGTGCCAGTAGTATCCTAAGGACTCTGAGCACTGAAGCTTTCTTT
d_call: NA; j_call: TRBJ1-3; v_call: TRBV29-1; clone_size: NA; cdr3_aa: CSVEEGRSSGNTIYF; cdr3_nt: TGCAGCGTTGAAGAGGGACGGAGCTCTGGAAACACCATATATTTT
d_call: NA; j_call: TRBJ1-5; v_call: TRBV2; clone_size: NA; cdr3_aa: CASSEDWGNQPQHF; cdr3_nt: TGTGCCAGCAGTGAGGACTGGGGCAATCAGCCCCAGCATTTT
d_call: NA; j_call: TRBJ1-5; v_call: TRBV28; clone_size: many; cdr3_aa: CASSLPGANQPQHF; cdr3_nt: TGTGCCAGCAGCCTCCCAGGGGCGAATCAGCCCCAGCATTTT
d_call: NA; j_call: TRBJ2-1; v_call: TRBV11-2; clone_size: NA; cdr3_aa: CASSILPGQEQFF; cdr3_nt: TGTGCCAGCAGCATCCTACCCGGGCAAGAGCAGTTCTTC
d_call: NA; j_call: TRBJ2-3; v_call: TRBV2; clone_size: NA; cdr3_aa: CASSEPPTGYTQYF; cdr3_nt: TGTGCCAGCAGTGAACCCCCTACAGGTTATACGCAGTATTTT
d_call: TRBD1; j_call: TRBJ2-5; v_call: TRBV6-5; clone_size: NA; cdr3_aa: CANSYRGRVETQYF; cdr3_nt: TGTGCCAACAGTTACAGGGGGCGCGTCGAGACCCAGTACTTC
d_call: NA; j_call: TRBJ1-1; v_call: TRBV4-1; clone_size: NA; cdr3_aa: CASSQGTGVGAEAFF; cdr3_nt: TGCGCCAGCAGCCAAGGAACTGGAGTAGGGGCTGAAGCTTTCTTT
d_call: TRBD2; j_call: TRBJ2-3; v_call: TRBV9; clone_size: NA; cdr3_aa: CASSAPRGDQDTQYF; cdr3_nt: TGTGCCAGCAGCGCCCCTCGGGGGGATCAAGATACGCAGTATTTT
d_call: NA; j_call: TRBJ1-5; v_call: TRBV24-1; clone_size: few; cdr3_aa: CATSDRRAQPHNQPQHF; cdr3_nt: TGTGCCACCAGTGATAGGAGGGCACAGCCACACAATCAGCCCCAGCATTTT
d_call: NA; j_call: TRBJ1-2; v_call: TRBV7-2; clone_size: many; cdr3_aa: CASSLAGRNYGYTF; cdr3_nt: TGTGCCAGCAGCTTAGCAGGGCGAAACTATGGCTACACCTTC
d_call: TRBD2; j_call: TRBJ2-1; v_call: TRBV6-5; clone_size: NA; cdr3_aa: CASRVGGFGEQFF; cdr3_nt: TGTGCCAGCAGAGTGGGAGGGTTTGGGGAGCAGTTCTTC
d_call: NA; j_call: TRBJ1-6; v_call: TRBV5-1; clone_size: NA; cdr3_aa: CASSLDYHSYNSPLHF; cdr3_nt: TGCGCCAGCAGCTTGGATTACCACTCCTATAATTCACCCCTCCACTTT
d_call: NA; j_call: TRBJ1-3; v_call: TRBV29-1; clone_size: NA; cdr3_aa: CSVPVDGNTIYF; cdr3_nt: TGCAGCGTTCCCGTTGATGGAAACACCATATATTTT
d_call: NA; j_call: TRBJ1-4; v_call: TRBV2; clone_size: NA; cdr3_aa: CASSVTRETGGMFEKLFF; cdr3_nt: TGTGCCAGCAGTGTGACCAGGGAAACCGGCGGCATGTTTGAAAAACTGTTTTTT